This T cell receptor (beta chain) was captured by sequencing in a study of early T cells in non-severe SARS-CoV-2 infection. Unique molecular identifier tags were affixed to discrete cDNA molecules. MiXCR, applied by TCRdb to the 5' RACE reads, yields one record per CDR3 protein. Among around 57,000 distinct CDR3 sequences listed, roughly 8% were seen once. V lost 3 bases and J 5 bases, leaving 11 bases between the germline ends. This CDR3 is built from 14 residues. This TCR was recovered from an adult who was a healthcare worker with PCR-confirmed SARS-CoV-2 infection or an uninfected control (not recorded which). Sequencing used whole blood. The chain couples TRBV12-3 or TRBV12-4 to TRBJ1-5; tentative D call: TRBD1 (5 bases). The CDR3 sequence: CASSFVDTYQPQHF. DNA of the CDR3: TGTGCCAGCAGTTTTGTGGACACCTATCAGCCCCAGCATTTT.